One TCR beta chain is described in this entry. The antigen it recognizes is unknown. A read error likely explains this, since a far larger clone differs by one base. No patient had a history of other malignancies or prior chemotherapy or radiotherapy, and all had node-negative disease on CT and PET/CT. At each of two time points, approximately 6.6 milliliters of peripheral venous blood were collected in EDTA tubes. PBMCs were isolated by Ficoll-Paque Plus density-gradient centrifugation. Immediately after collection, samples were stored at -80 degrees C until analysis. This record comes from a study of prognosis after radiotherapy for stage I lung cancer (dated by TCRdb to the early 2020s). The study in broad terms: Between April 2018 and 2019, some 18 patients with stage I NSCLC were enrolled in Nanjing, China. The study profiled peripheral blood TCR beta repertoires from stage I NSCLC patients before and after stereotactic body radiotherapy and related them to distant failure. For each of the 20 or so patients, one blood sample was taken before SBRT and one after, so the study sequenced 38 samples in total. Squamous cell carcinoma histology was identified in roughly 7 patients, and adenocarcinoma histology was identified in under 15 patients. After SBRT, distant metastases developed in about 20% of the 19 patients at a median of approximately seven months, while the remaining 15 patients had no significant progression. Ages in the cohort of roughly 13 men and a handful of women ranged from roughly 53 to 84 years, with a median of 74. Image-guided IMRT or VMAT was used to deliver SBRT in 3 to 5 fractions at a biologically effective dose of at least 100 Gy. Among the enrolled patients, more than eleven had newly diagnosed primary stage I lung tumors, while roughly five had oligometastatic NSCLC following surgical resection of the primary tumor. All patients were considered medically inoperable, owing to comorbidities in 11 to 13 and refusal of surgery in several. Concurrent therapy was not administered to any patient alongside SBRT. The paper's findings and limits, for the study overall: No adjustment for multiple comparisons was applied to any of the reported P values. Post-SBRT Shannon entropy and its change from baseline were lower in patients who developed distant metastases; baseline Shannon entropy was not associated with metastases. The study was limited by its small cohort and short follow-up, and the findings require independent validation. Tumor specificity of expanded TCR clones was not determined. Unique TCR clone counts fell after SBRT (median around 9,800 before versus roughly 6,900 after; Wilcoxon paired P=0.011). Differences in TRBV and TRBJ usage frequencies by metastasis status were reportedly observed in two V genes at baseline and in about 10 V and two J genes after SBRT.

The CDR3 covers 16 residues, taking in both the cysteine and the phenylalanine. Solely the CDR3 DNA is kept, with 48 bases framed from the first base. CDR1 and CDR2 (MNHEY, SMNVEV) derive from the germline V gene (reference sequence). The germline V and J ends show losses of 8 bases and 1 base respectively, and no gene match explains 8 bases of the junction. Two rounds of multiplex PCR on genomic DNA were used to amplify the TCR beta CDR3 region. In the first round of PCR, primers specific to each TRBV and TRBJ gene were used, and the primer sequences are filed in Chinese patent CN105087789A. Universal primers were used in the second round of PCR. The Roche High Pure PCR Template Preparation Kit was used to extract genomic DNA from the frozen PBMCs. Libraries were sequenced paired-end with 151 bp reads on an Illumina HiSeq 3000. The authors processed their data as follows. CutAdapt was used to remove raw reads lacking the multiplex PCR primer sequences. High-quality paired reads were merged into contigs with PEAR. MiXCR assigned TRB V, D and J gene segments to each contig by aligning to reference sequences. CDR3 sequences were clustered by base quality and sequence similarity to remove sequencing errors. Shannon entropy, normalized by the natural log of the productive TCR sequence number, served as the measure of diversity. To get clonality, Shannon entropy was divided by the natural log of the number of unique clonotypes, and that result was subtracted from one. Using the Youden index from ROC curves, the researchers picked the repertoire-metric cut-offs for progression-free survival, and all analyses were carried out in R 3.5.3. The raw public reads went through TCRdb reprocessing: fastp at Q25, MiXCR clone calling, in-frame beta chains kept. Records with the same CDR3 protein are collapsed into one entry carrying the most frequent genes and DNA. The V and J calls and clone size come from TCRdb's table, not from the authors' own analysis. This sample has around 30,000 distinct CDR3 sequences in its table, and around 30% of those were observed once. The biggest ten clones account for about 33% of the sample.

Material: PBMCs, obtained before or after stereotactic body radiation therapy (not recorded which). The sequence links TRBV27 to TRBJ1-4, with TRBD1 identical over 9 junction bases. This clonotype was sampled from a donor aged 50 or older with non-small cell lung cancer. The sequence in DNA is TGTGCCAGCGGCTGGGGGACAGGGCAAACTAATGAAAAACTGTTTTTT. Its protein reads: CASGWGTGQTNEKLFF. Here the CDR3 is joined to the reference TRBV27 and TRBJ1-4 genes, and the full variable domain is: EAQVTQNPRYLITVTGKKLTVTCSQNMNHEYMSWYRQDPGLGLRQIYYSMNVEVTDKGDVPEGYKVSRKEKRNFPLILESPSPNQTSLYFCASGWGTGQTNEKLFFGSGTQLSVL.